These 31 T cell receptor beta chains came from one sample sequenced in a study of PD-L1 blockade in urothelial cancer. Time point noted: pretreatment peripheral blood. The protocol was immunoSEQ multiplex PCR, while the TCRdb copy is restricted to in-frame clones and leaves out a portion. This sample has fewer than 65,000 clones, with 87% found just once. Here the sequenced sample was PBMCs, taken around atezolizumab (anti-PD-L1) treatment. Receptors originate from a woman aged 55-75 years with urothelial cancer.

The chain employs TRBV5-8 and TRBJ1-6; perhaps TRBD1 as D (5 bases). The germline CDR1 and CDR2 sequences are SGHTS and YDEGEE. V was clipped by 7 bases and J by 8 bases, with 22 bases between them. The CDR3 runs to 16 residues. The CDR3 here is CASCRRGVFEDSPLHF. The CDR3 DNA is TGTGCCAGCTGCCGACGGGGGGTATTCGAGGATTCACCCCTCCACTTT.

The gene calls are TRBV5-5 and TRBJ2-2, with D hard to call. V was pared by 0 bases and J by 2 bases, with 11 bases between. The CDR3 has 16 residues. Looked up from germline, CDR1 is SGHKS and CDR2 is YYEKEE (reference sequence). CDR3 sequence (DNA): TGTGCCAGCAGCTTGGGTGTCAGATCCAACACCGGGGAGCTGTTTTTT. Translation: CASSLGVRSNTGELFF.

V usage is TRBV9 and J usage is TRBJ2-7; 8 bases are a match to TRBD1. The CDR3 runs 15 residues. V lost 0 bases to trimming and J lost 2 bases; unmatched junction nucleotides: 4. The germline V gene encodes CDR1 SGDLS and CDR2 YYNGEE. This CDR3 reads CASSVGPDRAYEQYF. CDR3 nucleotide sequence: TGTGCCAGCAGCGTAGGCCCGGACAGGGCCTACGAGCAGTACTTC.

The gene calls are TRBV11-3 and TRBJ2-1, with D perhaps TRBD1 (6 bases). This CDR3 has 13 residues. Trimming shortened V by 2 bases and J by 9 bases, and 11 bases separated the two germline ends. Germline CDR1 SGHNT, CDR2 YENEEA. CDR3 loop: CASSLTDRSEQFF. For the CDR3, the DNA is TGTGCCAGCAGCTTAACTGACAGGAGTGAGCAGTTCTTC.

This chain links TRBV6-5 with TRBJ1-5; a weak D match, TRBD1 (6 bases). Trimming shortened V by 6 bases and J by 0 bases, and 12 bases separated the two germline ends. CDR3 length equals 15 residues. Germline CDR1 and CDR2: MNHEY and SVGAGI. CDR3 residues: CASRPNRASNQPQHF. The CDR3 DNA follows: TGTGCCAGCAGACCCAACAGGGCTAGCAATCAGCCCCAGCATTTT.

The chain couples TRBV29-1 to TRBJ2-2; 9 bases map to TRBD2. The CDR3 is made up of 17 amino acids. Germline V CDR1 and CDR2: SQVTM, ANQGSEA. After removal of 3 bases from V and 0 bases from J, the junction contained 8 bases not matched to a gene. The CDR3 loop is CSVEVLAGTANTGELFF. CDR3 in DNA: TGCAGCGTTGAGGTTCTAGCGGGGACCGCGAACACCGGGGAGCTGTTTTTT.

The genes are TRBV7-6 and TRBJ1-3, with D perhaps TRBD1 (6 bases). Deletions cut 5 bases from V and 4 bases from J, with 15 bases between. The CDR3 runs to 15 residues. Germline CDR1 SGHVS, CDR2 FNYEAQ. The CDR3 nucleotides are TGTGCCAGCAGCCAGACAGGTCTGTCCGGAAACACCATATATTTT. Translated: CASSQTGLSGNTIYF.

The rearrangement links TRBV28 to TRBJ2-7; D gene unclear. Per the germline V gene, CDR1 is MDHEN and CDR2 is SYDVKM. There are 14 residues in the CDR3. V was trimmed by 5 bases and J by 5 bases, leaving 16 bases between them. The CDR3 loop is CASSVWAQFHEQYF. In DNA form, the CDR3 reads TGTGCCAGCAGTGTCTGGGCCCAGTTCCACGAGCAGTACTTC.

This clone was seen a few times. This chain links TRBV6-1 with TRBJ2-2, with 9 bases aligning to TRBD2. The CDR3 spans 18 residues. Germline CDR1 reads MNHNS; CDR2 reads SASEGT. V shed 1 base and J 5 bases; nucleotides not matched to a gene: 11. The CDR3 loop reads CASSEVLWTSALTGELFF. As DNA, the CDR3 is TGTGCCAGCAGTGAAGTTCTTTGGACTAGCGCCCTTACCGGGGAGCTGTTTTTT.

The J gene is TRBJ2-3, the V gene TRBV12-5; TRBD2 matches at 13 bases. Trimming took 5 bases from V and 4 from J; bases not matched to a gene: 9. The germline gives CDR1 LGHNT, CDR2 FRNRAP. The CDR3 extends over 17 amino acids. CDR3 loop: CASGPGLAGDFADTQYF. The CDR3 DNA follows: TGTGCTAGTGGTCCCGGACTAGCGGGAGATTTTGCAGATACGCAGTATTTT.

This clone has a single count. This chain links TRBV9 with TRBJ2-2; 8 bases map to TRBD2. The CDR3 loop spans 14 amino acids. Germline V lookup: CDR1 SGDLS, CDR2 YYNGEE. V lost 5 bases to trimming and J lost 6 bases; unmatched junction nucleotides: 6. The CDR3 sequence is CASSKLAGPGELFF. The CDR3 nucleotides are TGTGCCAGCAGTAAATTAGCGGGGCCCGGGGAGCTGTTTTTT. Filled out from reference TRBV9 and TRBJ2-2, the complete variable domain reads DSGVTQTPKHLITATGQRVTLRCSPRSGDLSVYWYQQSLDQGLQFLIQYYNGEERAKGNILERFSAQQFPDLHSELNLSSLELGDSALYFCASSKLAGPGELFFGEGSRLTVL.

This clone occurred a few times. The chain joins TRBV11-2 to TRBJ1-1, with a tentative D call TRBD1 (6 bases). The CDR3 totals 16 residues. CDR1 is SGHAT and CDR2 is FQNNGV in the germline V gene. The ends were cut back, 5 bases at V and 1 base at J, with 17 bases in the middle. CDR3 coding DNA: TGTGCCAGCAGCCGAAATAGAGACAGGCCGAACACTGAAGCTTTCTTT. Translation: CASSRNRDRPNTEAFF.

V usage is TRBV15 and J usage is TRBJ2-1; 7 positions agree with TRBD2. Trimming removed 5 bases from V and 0 bases from J; junction bases left unmatched: 4. CDR1 is LNHNV, CDR2 YYDKDF, per germline (reference sequence). The length of the CDR3 is 15 residues. CDR3 protein: CATSYTGGSYNEQFF. DNA of the CDR3: TGTGCCACCAGCTATACGGGAGGCTCCTACAATGAGCAGTTCTTC.

The rearrangement joins TRBV19 to TRBJ2-7; D may be TRBD1 (6 bases). The CDR3 totals 17 residues. Germline CDR1 is LNHDA and CDR2 is SQIVND (reference sequence). Trimming removed 1 base at V and 0 bases at J, with 16 bases between. Here the CDR3 reads CASSIVGRQAPSYEQYF. The DNA of the CDR3 is TGTGCCAGTAGTATAGTGGGAAGACAGGCGCCCTCCTACGAGCAGTACTTC.

This rearrangement joins TRBV5-4 to TRBJ2-2, with D uncertain. The CDR3 is 13 amino acids. Trimming removed 3 bases at V and 7 bases at J, with 10 bases between. The germline V gene encodes CDR1 SGHNT and CDR2 YYREEE (reference sequence). The CDR3 bases are TGTGCCAGCAGCTCCCCGGGTAGCGGGGAGCTGTTTTTT. Translation gives CASSSPGSGELFF.

This clone has a handful of counts. The chain is built from TRBV28 and TRBJ2-7; 10 positions agree with TRBD2. Germline V gene lookup returns CDR1 MDHEN and CDR2 SYDVKM. V lost 6 bases and J lost 3; bases outside the gene matches: 8. The CDR3 has 15 residues. This CDR3 is CASRSSGRALYEQYF. CDR3 nucleotides: TGTGCCAGCAGATCCAGCGGGAGGGCCCTCTACGAGCAGTACTTC.

In regard to this clone: The CDR3 end shows no conserved phenylalanine or tryptophan, and so a read error is likely. The limits of the CDR3 on the DNA are not certain, so only TCRdb's listed CDR3 is given. The chain has TRBV6-7 and TRBJ2-3; the table's D call of TRBD2 was not tested on the DNA. TRBV6-7 counts as an open reading frame of uncertain function. 12 amino acids form the CDR3, both terminal residues included. CDR3 in amino acids: CASSYSRTSGSA.

The V and J genes are TRBV27 and TRBJ1-5, with 7 bases identical to TRBD1. CDR1 MNHEY and CDR2 SMNVEV come from the germline V gene (reference sequence). The junction had 1 base not matched to a gene; V was cut back by 2 bases and J by 0 bases. The CDR3 consists of 15 residues. This CDR3 is CASSLRTGSNQPQHF. The CDR3 coding sequence is TGTGCCAGCAGTTTAAGGACAGGTAGCAATCAGCCCCAGCATTTT.

This clone was observed once. The V and J genes are TRBV11-2 and TRBJ2-5; 7 bases map to TRBD2. The germline V gene has CDR1 SGHAT and CDR2 FQNNGV. This CDR3 has 15 amino acids. After removal of 7 bases from V and 5 bases from J, the junction contained 13 bases not matched to a gene. CDR3 loop: CASTSGGRVRETQYF. DNA of the CDR3: TGTGCCAGCACCTCCGGGGGGAGGGTAAGGGAGACCCAGTACTTC.

V gene TRBV13 combines with J gene TRBJ2-1; D unclear. In germline, CDR1 is PRHDT, CDR2 FYEKMQ (reference sequence). The CDR3 contains 14 residues. V was trimmed by 0 bases and J by 3 bases, leaving 6 bases between them. The CDR3 is CASSLGAGYNEQFF. In nucleotides, the CDR3 is TGTGCCAGCAGCTTAGGGGCAGGCTACAATGAGCAGTTCTTC.

V usage is TRBV29-1 and J usage is TRBJ1-1; D ambiguous. The germline V and J ends were trimmed by 4 bases and 6 bases, with 21 bases remaining between them. The CDR3 length is 15 residues. The germline V gene has CDR1 SQVTM and CDR2 ANQGSEA. The CDR3 here is CSVGFHSLADSEAFF. CDR3 nucleotides: TGCAGCGTTGGGTTTCACAGTTTGGCGGACTCTGAAGCTTTCTTT.

The CDR3 is CAISEGGQPNTEAFF. The CDR3 DNA reads as TGTGCCATCAGTGAGGGGGGACAACCGAACACTGAAGCTTTCTTT. This chain joins TRBV10-3 and TRBJ1-1, with TRBD1 as a possible D gene (6 bases). Deletions cut 2 bases from V and 1 base from J, with 11 bases between. The CDR3 loop spans 15 amino acids. Germline CDR1 and CDR2: ENHRY and SYGVKD.

This clone was counted once. The V call is TRBV28, the J call TRBJ2-1; the match to TRBD2 covers 7 bases. Germline CDR1 MDHEN, CDR2 SYDVKM. The V segment lost 7 bases and the J segment 9 bases; nucleotides outside the gene matches: 9. The length of the CDR3 is 13 residues. The CDR3 coding sequence is TGTGCCAGCACTAGCGGCCCAACAGGTGAGCAGTTCTTC. As protein: CASTSGPTGEQFF.

The chain links TRBV28 to TRBJ2-1, with D possibly matching TRBD2 (5 bases). With 8 bases removed from V and 5 bases from J, the gap between germline ends came to 19 bases. CDR1 and CDR2 (germline): MDHEN, SYDVKM. This CDR3 is 15 amino acids long. In nucleotides, the CDR3 is TGTGCCAGCCGGGATGGGGTTCAGTATGACAATGAGCAGTTCTTC. The encoded protein is CASRDGVQYDNEQFF.

This CDR3 is CASSWGQVPDTQYF. The CDR3 DNA reads as TGTGCCAGCAGCTGGGGACAGGTCCCAGATACGCAGTATTTT. The chain links TRBV5-6 to TRBJ2-3, with 8 bases fitting TRBD1. CDR3 length: 14 amino acids. The V and J ends lost 3 bases and 4 bases, in that order; junction bases with no gene match: 4. Germline CDR1 SGHDT, CDR2 YYEEEE.

The chain recombines TRBV19 with TRBJ1-2; 9 bases agree with TRBD1. Germline V gives CDR1 LNHDA, CDR2 SQIVND (reference sequence). This CDR3 comprises 17 residues. The V and J ends lost 8 bases and 2 bases, in that order; junction bases with no gene match: 15. The CDR3 DNA follows: TGTGCCAGTCAGGGGTACCGGGACAGGGAACGAAACTATGGCTACACCTTC. It codes for CASQGYRDRERNYGYTF.

The chain uses TRBV7-9 and TRBJ2-3; D might be TRBD2 (5 bases). The V end was cut by 3 bases, the J end by 1 base, with 8 bases between. Germline lookup yields CDR1 SEHNR and CDR2 FQNEAQ (reference sequence). The CDR3 has 14 residues. The CDR3 DNA sequence: TGTGCCAGCAGCTTTGACGGGGGCACAGATACGCAGTATTTT. It yields the protein CASSFDGGTDTQYF. Full variable domain (outside the CDR3, taken from reference TRBV7-9 and TRBJ2-3): DTGVSQNPRHKITKRGQNVTFRCDPISEHNRLYWYRQTLGQGPEFLTYFQNEAQLEKSRLLSDRFSAERPKGSFSTLEIQRTEQGDSAMYLCASSFDGGTDTQYFGPGTRLTVL.

This rearrangement joins TRBV9 to TRBJ1-1, with 10 bases matching TRBD1. Germline V CDR1 and CDR2: SGDLS, YYNGEE. The CDR3 has 14 residues. V dropped 0 bases and J dropped 10; count of bases not matched to a gene: 6. The CDR3: CASSVEGQGLGAFF. The CDR3 DNA reads TGTGCCAGCAGCGTAGAGGGACAGGGGTTGGGAGCTTTCTTT.

The V gene is TRBV9, the J gene TRBJ2-1; 9 nucleotides align to TRBD2. Germline trimming cut 5 bases from V and 8 bases from J; bases unmatched to any gene: 11. Germline CDR1 and CDR2: SGDLS and YYNGEE. The CDR3 loop spans 15 amino acids. CDR3 DNA: TGTGCCAGCAGTCTAAATAACGGACTAGCGTATGAGCAGTTCTTC. Translating it yields CASSLNNGLAYEQFF.

The chain has TRBV18 and TRBJ2-7; unclear D gene. Germline-derived CDR1 and CDR2 are KGHSH and LQKENI. The CDR3 runs to 10 residues. V shed 6 bases and J shed 2 bases, with 2 bases lying between them. The CDR3 DNA is TGTGCCAGCTCCACCTACGAGCAGTACTTC. Amino acids: CASSTYEQYF.

The table lists this clone with a count of one. V and J are TRBV5-1 and TRBJ2-3, with 9 bases lining up with TRBD1. The CDR3 length is 16 residues. Trimming cost V 0 bases and J 1 base; bases outside gene matches: 3. The germline CDR1 and CDR2 sequences are SGHRS and YFSETQ. The CDR3, as DNA: TGCGCCAGCAGCTTGGGGGACAGGGAGGGCACAGATACGCAGTATTTT. As protein: CASSLGDREGTDTQYF.